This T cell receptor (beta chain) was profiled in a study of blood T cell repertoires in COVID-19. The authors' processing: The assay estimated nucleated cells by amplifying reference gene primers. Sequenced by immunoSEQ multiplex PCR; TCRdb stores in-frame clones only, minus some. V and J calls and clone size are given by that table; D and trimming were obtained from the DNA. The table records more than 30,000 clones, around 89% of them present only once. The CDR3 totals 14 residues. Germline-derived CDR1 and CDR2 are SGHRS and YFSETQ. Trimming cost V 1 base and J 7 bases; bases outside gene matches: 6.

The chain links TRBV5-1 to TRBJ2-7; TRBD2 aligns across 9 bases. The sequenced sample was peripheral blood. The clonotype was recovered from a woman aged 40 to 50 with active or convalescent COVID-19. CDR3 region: CASSLLAGVVEQYF. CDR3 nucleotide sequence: TGCGCCAGCAGCTTGTTAGCGGGAGTGGTTGAGCAGTACTTC.